This TCR beta chain was recorded in a study of radiation and T cells in renal cell carcinoma (dated by TCRdb to 2020 to 2022). Some background on the complete study: Samples were obtained from a clinical trial, in which 15 Gy stereotactic body radiation therapy was delivered to primary renal cell carcinomas and nephrectomy was performed 4 weeks later. Across all 53 samples, over 4,000,000 unique CDR3 nucleotide sequences encoding roughly 2.7 million unique CDR3 amino acid sequences were identified. In total, approximately 55 samples, comprising 26 tumors and some 27 peripheral blood samples, were subjected to TCR beta sequencing. Overall study results and their limits: In blood, the top tumor clonotypes increased between baseline and 2 weeks post-radiation and then shrank by 4 weeks, which suggests that tumor-resident clones expanded only transiently. Blood repertoire dynamics were not followed beyond 4 weeks after treatment. Because no pretreatment tumor biopsies were available, whether clonotypes were present in the tumor at baseline could not be determined. Effects of radiation dose or scheduling on the TCR repertoire could not be addressed with the single-armed trial design.

TCR beta libraries were generated from genomic DNA with the immunoSEQ kit, following the manufacturer's recommendations. For library preparation, a first multiplex PCR was performed with proprietary primers, followed by a second PCR in which unique barcodes were added, and bead cleanups were performed after each round. Each sample batch included a kit-provided positive control reaction and a negative control reaction. The final libraries were assessed on an Agilent 4200 TapeStation D1000 ScreenTape, pooled by volume, and quantified by qPCR. Sequencing ran on an Illumina NextSeq500 with a MidOutput 150-cycle cartridge, using 156 Read1 and 15 Index1 cycles with kit custom primers. The pooled library was loaded at 1.0 pM, and approximately 19% PhiX control was spiked in. In the source study's methods: Vendor-processed data were analyzed in R, and a clonotype was defined as all T cells sharing the same CDR3 nucleotide sequence. For clone abundance analyses, frequencies were normalized to the 10,000 most abundant clones in each sample. Public T cell clones, which averaged fewer than five per sample, were removed prior to analysis. A difference in abundance of at least 32-fold between compartments was used to define tumor-enriched and baseline blood-enriched clonotypes. Clonotypes expanded or contracted between blood time points were identified with a beta-binomial differential abundance model. Tumor-blood repertoire similarity was measured with the Baroni-Urbani and Buser coefficient, and group comparisons used two-tailed Wilcoxon tests in R. Not all clones reach the TCRdb copy of this immuneACCESS table, which keeps in-frame sequences only. Checked studies attribute under half of the gap to unresolved V genes and leave the rest unexplained. V and J calls and clone size are copied from that table; D and trimming were computed from the DNA. This sample holds 150,000 to 190,000 clones; approximately 86% were observed only once. Over 10% of the sample is in the top ten clones.

Measured from the cysteine to the phenylalanine, the CDR3 is 15 residues long. Only CDR3 DNA remains: 45 bases, in frame from the first base. CDR1 and CDR2 are read off the germline V gene (reference sequence) as SGHAT and FQDESV. V is pared back by 0 bases and J by 2 bases, with 10 bases lying between the germline termini. This clone occurred once. Which antigen it targets is not known. There are no base qualities to consult, and no much larger clone falls within one base. This sample's time point label indicates: blood 2 weeks post-SBRT. In light of the paper, this sample's treatment or condition label describes: 15 Gy SBRT to primary tumor, nephrectomy 4 weeks later. Serial peripheral blood from radiation-treated patients was sampled at baseline, 2 weeks and 4 weeks after SBRT to track tumor-enriched clonotypes. Every patient's renal cell carcinoma showed clear cell pathology. Genomic DNA for TCR sequencing was prepared using the QIAamp DNA Blood Mini Kit (Qiagen). Samples were included in the analyses only if all quality control checks were passed.

Sequencing was performed on blood, taken from a patient whose treatment included radiotherapy and nephrectomy. This clonotype was obtained from a woman in her forties or fifties with renal cell carcinoma. The sequence joins TRBV11-1 to TRBJ2-5; the D gene is perhaps TRBD1 or TRBD2, as each covers 5 bases. CDR3 protein: CASSLAQGRQETQYF. The nucleotide sequence reads TGTGCCAGCAGCTTAGCCCAGGGACGACAAGAGACCCAGTACTTC.